These 26 T cell receptor beta chains were sequenced from one sample in a study of cytomegalovirus exposure and HLA in healthy donors. PCR involved 60 Vbeta and 13 Jbeta primers. Using immunoSEQ multiplex PCR, the repertoire was profiled, and TCRdb retains in-frame clones only, with some absent. This table holds around 190,000 clones, 60% to 85% found once. Material for sequencing was PBMCs. The receptor set was obtained from a woman in her late teens or twenties in good health and CMV-seronegative.

This clone was counted between two and nine times. CDR3 in amino acids: CASMGDRVADTQYF. CDR3 coding DNA: TGTGCCAGCATGGGGGACAGGGTCGCAGATACGCAGTATTTT. The chain is built from TRBV6-1 and TRBJ2-3, with 9 bases aligning to TRBD1. Unmatched junction bases numbered 6, after V lost 7 bases and J lost 4 bases. CDR1 is MNHNS and CDR2 is SASEGT in the germline V gene. This CDR3 is built from 14 residues.

The chain is built from TRBV28 and TRBJ2-2; D gene ambiguous. V lost 3 bases to trimming and J lost 5 bases, with 13 bases between them. The germline gives CDR1 MDHEN, CDR2 SYDVKM. There are 15 residues in the CDR3. The CDR3 loop is CASSFGKTLTGELFF. The CDR3 DNA reads as TGTGCCAGCAGTTTCGGCAAGACATTAACCGGGGAGCTGTTTTTT.

This chain links TRBV27 with TRBJ1-1; perhaps TRBD1 as D (5 bases). The CDR3 contains 12 residues. The V and J ends lost 8 bases and 2 bases respectively, with 9 bases between them. CDR1 is MNHEY and CDR2 is SMNVEV in the germline V gene (reference sequence). This CDR3 is CASRQGNTEAFF. DNA for the CDR3: TGTGCCAGCCGTCAGGGAAACACTGAAGCTTTCTTT.

The chain has TRBV6-4 and TRBJ2-3; TRBD2 agrees at 7 bases. Trimming at V came to 0 bases and at J to 4 bases, leaving 4 bases not matched to a gene. Germline CDR1 MRHNA, CDR2 SNTAGT. CDR3 length: 15 amino acids. As DNA, the CDR3 is TGTGCCAGCAGTGACTCGAACAGCGGGGCAGATACGCAGTATTTT. This codes for CASSDSNSGADTQYF.

The chain joins TRBV6-4 to TRBJ2-1; TRBD2 matches at 12 bases. Germline V gene lookup returns CDR1 MRHNA and CDR2 SNTAGT. This CDR3 has 15 amino acids. V gave up 4 bases and J gave up 7 bases; unmatched junction bases: 5. CDR3: CASSATSGGRNEQFF. The CDR3 DNA sequence: TGTGCCAGCAGTGCGACTAGCGGGGGCCGTAATGAGCAGTTCTTC.

V gene TRBV21-1 combines with J gene TRBJ2-4; the table's D call, TRBD2, was not checked against the DNA. TRBV21-1 is shown as a pseudogene. CDR3 length equals 15 residues. The CDR3 loop is CASSTKAGGAHIQYF. The CDR3 region has the DNA TGTGCCAGCAGCACAAAGGCGGGGGGGGCTCACATTCAGTACTTC.

The rearrangement uses TRBV30 and TRBJ2-7; D unclear. CDR1 and CDR2 from the germline V gene are GTSNPN and SVGIG (reference sequence). V was shortened by 7 bases and J by 4 bases, with 11 bases between the two germline ends. This CDR3 has 11 residues. The CDR3 DNA reads TGTGCCTCGAGCACCACTTACGAGCAGTACTTC. It yields the protein CASSTTYEQYF.

The chain employs TRBV29-1 and TRBJ1-1; 9 nucleotides match TRBD1. Germline V gene sequence: CDR1 SQVTM, CDR2 ANQGSEA. The length of the CDR3 is 13 residues. Germline trimming cut 6 bases from V and 7 bases from J; bases unmatched to any gene: 9. The CDR3 DNA sequence: TGCAGCGTCCGACAGGGGGAGGGTAGTGAAGCTTTCTTT. The encoded protein is CSVRQGEGSEAFF.

This rearrangement joins TRBV7-2 to TRBJ1-1; tentatively, D is TRBD1 (6 bases). V shed 2 bases and J shed 6 bases, with 19 bases lying between them. The CDR3 length is 16 residues. Germline V gene lookup returns CDR1 SGHTA and CDR2 FQGNSA. The DNA for the CDR3 is TGTGCCAGCAGCTTATTAGGGGGGGACCTCTCCGCTGAAGCTTTCTTT. Translation gives CASSLLGGDLSAEAFF. The complete variable domain, with remaining parts taken from reference TRBV7-2 and TRBJ1-1, reads GAGVSQSPSNKVTEKGKDVELRCDPISGHTALYWYRQSLGQGLEFLIYFQGNSAPDKSGLPSDRFSAERTGGSVSTLTIQRTQQEDSAVYLCASSLLGGDLSAEAFFGQGTRLTVV.

The chain uses TRBV7-8 and TRBJ2-2; 11 bases match TRBD2. CDR1 and CDR2 (germline): SGHVS, FQNEAQ. With 6 bases clipped from V and 6 bases from J, the junction kept 9 bases outside the gene matches. The CDR3 covers 16 residues. Written as DNA, the CDR3 is TGTGCCAGCAGGACTAGCGGGGCCAACGGAGCCGGGGAGCTGTTTTTT. Protein product: CASRTSGANGAGELFF.

The rearrangement joins TRBV28 to TRBJ2-1; 8 nucleotides match TRBD2. The CDR3 totals 15 residues. V was pared by 3 bases and J by 9 bases, with 10 bases of the junction left unmatched. CDR1 is MDHEN and CDR2 is SYDVKM in the germline V gene. The CDR3 DNA reads TGTGCCAGCAGTTTTGCGGGGGGCTTAGGGGGTGAGCAGTTCTTC. Encoded protein: CASSFAGGLGGEQFF.

The V and J genes are TRBV10-3 and TRBJ2-3, with TRBD2 as a possible D gene (5 bases). The CDR3 is 13 amino acids. V lost 10 bases and J lost 1, with 12 bases in between. CDR1 ENHRY and CDR2 SYGVKD come from the germline V gene. DNA for the CDR3: TGTGCCAACGCTATGAGGGGCACAGATACGCAGTATTTT. Translating it yields CANAMRGTDTQYF.

This clone appeared once. V is TRBV7-9 and J is TRBJ1-2, with D unclear. The CDR3 length is 13 residues. Looked up from germline, CDR1 is SEHNR and CDR2 is FQNEAQ (reference sequence). V was clipped by 5 bases and J by 4 bases, with 11 bases between them. CDR3 residues: CASSLGWSYGYTF. The CDR3 nucleotides are TGTGCCAGCAGCCTAGGATGGAGCTATGGCTACACCTTC.

This sequence joins TRBV5-1 and TRBJ1-1, with 9 bases identical to TRBD1. Germline-derived CDR1 and CDR2 are SGHRS and YFSETQ. V shed 3 bases, J shed 2 bases, and the junction held 2 bases outside the gene matches. This CDR3 comprises 14 residues. The CDR3 reads CASSSDRGNTEAFF. CDR3 in DNA: TGCGCCAGCAGCTCGGACAGGGGAAACACTGAAGCTTTCTTT.

The V call is TRBV7-3, the J call TRBJ1-1; weak D call: TRBD1 (6 bases). The CDR3 runs to 13 residues. V was clipped by 5 bases and J by 4 bases, with 11 bases between them. CDR1 and CDR2 (germline): SGHTA, FQGTGA. In DNA, the CDR3 is TGTGCCAGCAGCCCCACAGGGATCACTGAAGCTTTCTTT. Protein sequence: CASSPTGITEAFF.

The chain carries TRBV5-1 and TRBJ1-2; 8 bases map to TRBD1. The CDR3 spans 14 residues. Germline V gene data show CDR1 as SGHRS and CDR2 as YFSETQ. The ends lost 3 bases at V and 6 bases at J; junction bases unmatched: 7. CDR3 amino acids: CASSSSGTGDGYTF. CDR3 nucleotide sequence: TGCGCCAGCAGCTCGAGCGGGACAGGCGATGGCTACACCTTC.

The V call is TRBV7-3, the J call TRBJ2-7, with 9 bases matching TRBD1. The CDR3 consists of 13 residues. The germline gives CDR1 SGHTA, CDR2 FQGTGA. V was clipped by 3 bases and J by 6 bases; unmatched bases: 3. The CDR3 loop reads CASSLGQGTEQYF. The DNA of the CDR3 is TGTGCCAGCAGCTTGGGACAGGGCACCGAGCAGTACTTC.

The chain uses TRBV19 and TRBJ1-1, with no clear D. Germline V gives CDR1 LNHDA, CDR2 SQIVND (reference sequence). This CDR3 is 15 amino acids long. The V end was cut by 0 bases, the J end by 11 bases, with 19 bases between. The CDR3 sequence is CASSIDLTPTRSAFF. The CDR3 DNA follows: TGTGCCAGTAGTATAGATCTAACCCCCACCCGCTCCGCTTTCTTT.

This chain uses TRBV7-9 with TRBJ2-3; 10 positions match TRBD1. Trimming took 4 bases from V and 2 from J; bases not matched to a gene: 9. The CDR3 covers 17 residues. Looked up from germline, CDR1 is SEHNR and CDR2 is FQNEAQ (reference sequence). CDR3: CASSSRRDRGNTDTQYF. The CDR3 nucleotides are TGTGCCAGCAGCTCCCGTCGGGACAGGGGAAACACAGATACGCAGTATTTT. Using reference TRBV7-9 and TRBJ2-3 for the parts outside the CDR3, the full variable domain is DTGVSQNPRHKITKRGQNVTFRCDPISEHNRLYWYRQTLGQGPEFLTYFQNEAQLEKSRLLSDRFSAERPKGSFSTLEIQRTEQGDSAMYLCASSSRRDRGNTDTQYFGPGTRLTVL.

This clone appeared once. CDR3 nucleotides: TGTGCCAGCAGTGAAGCCGAGACAGTTTACTATGGCTACACCTTC. This encodes CASSEAETVYYGYTF. The V call is TRBV6-1, the J call TRBJ1-2; D possibly corresponds to TRBD1 (5 bases). This CDR3 region has 15 residues. V was clipped by 0 bases and J by 3 bases, with 11 bases between them. Looked up from germline, CDR1 is MNHNS and CDR2 is SASEGT.

The chain employs TRBV6-6 and TRBJ1-2, with unresolved D. Trimming shortened V by 6 bases and J by 3 bases, and 11 bases separated the two germline ends. The germline V gene has CDR1 MNHNY and CDR2 SVGAGI (reference sequence). The CDR3 covers 13 residues. CDR3 sequence reads: CASRREFDYGYTF. In nucleotides, the CDR3 is TGTGCCAGCAGGAGGGAGTTCGACTATGGCTACACCTTC.

The chain has TRBV2 and TRBJ1-5; D gene unclear. The germline V gene has CDR1 SNHLY and CDR2 FYNNEI. CDR3 length: 11 amino acids. Trimming cost V 7 bases and J 13 bases, with 14 bases left between them. This CDR3 is CASMAVERQHF. The DNA for the CDR3 is TGTGCCAGCATGGCGGTTGAGAGACAGCATTTT.

This rearrangement joins TRBV7-9 to TRBJ1-2; possible D gene TRBD1, 5 bases. Germline values: CDR1 SEHNR, CDR2 FQNEAQ (reference sequence). CDR3 length: 14 residues. V lost 0 bases, J lost 4 bases, and 9 bases lay in between. The CDR3 loop reads CASSLALTAYGYTF. In DNA, the CDR3 is TGTGCCAGCAGCTTAGCGTTGACAGCCTATGGCTACACCTTC.

V and J are TRBV7-3 and TRBJ2-1; TRBD2 matches at 9 bases. V was clipped by 2 bases and J by 5 bases; unmatched bases: 7. The CDR3 loop spans 16 amino acids. Germline V CDR1 and CDR2: SGHTA, FQGTGA. The CDR3 nucleotides are TGTGCCAGCAGCTTATCGATGGGACTAGCAGACAATGAGCAGTTCTTC. Translating gives CASSLSMGLADNEQFF.

The chain has TRBV13 and TRBJ1-2; D remains unclear. Germline-derived CDR1 and CDR2 are PRHDT and FYEKMQ (reference sequence). The CDR3 totals 13 residues. Trimming shortened V by 1 base and J by 4 bases, and 7 bases separated the two germline ends. The CDR3 DNA reads as TGTGCCAGCAGCTTAGTGAACAGCTATGGCTACACCTTC. This codes for CASSLVNSYGYTF.

J is TRBJ2-7 and V is TRBV19; D call uncertain. Trimming took off 4 bases at V and 5 bases at J, with 18 bases between the two ends. Germline CDR1 LNHDA, CDR2 SQIVND (reference sequence). The CDR3 contains 15 residues. The CDR3 spells CASSKSGEFFDEQYF. In DNA, the CDR3 is TGTGCCAGTAGTAAATCGGGTGAATTTTTCGACGAGCAGTACTTC.